The clone carrying this T cell receptor beta chain came up a few times. As yet, its antigen is unknown. With 60 Vbeta and 13 Jbeta primers, the PCR was carried out. The table came from immunoSEQ multiplex PCR; TCRdb's copy has only in-frame clones and leaves some out. The table records about 81,000 clones, 77% of them present only once. This record belongs to a study of cytomegalovirus exposure and HLA in healthy donors. Study overall: An early release of data contained approximately 80 million unique TCRs, which came from HLA-typed donors. Study-wide results and caveats: In vitro testing confirmed a few CMV-associated chains as specific for CMV antigens. Looking again later, the authors saw that most CMV-associated TCR beta chains seemed HLA-restricted. Cytomegalovirus status, reportedly, was diagnosed with high specificity and sensitivity by the classifier.

This TCR was recovered from a man in his forties or fifties in good health and CMV-seropositive. What was sequenced was PBMCs.

This CDR3 is CATRDGTGTDTQYF. The CDR3 nucleotides are TGTGCCACGCGGGACGGGACAGGGACAGATACGCAGTATTTT. The J gene is TRBJ2-3, the V gene TRBV2; 9 bases are shared with TRBD1. CDR1 and CDR2 from the germline V gene are SNHLY and FYNNEI. V gave up 10 bases and J gave up 3 bases; unmatched junction bases: 8. The CDR3 runs to 14 residues.